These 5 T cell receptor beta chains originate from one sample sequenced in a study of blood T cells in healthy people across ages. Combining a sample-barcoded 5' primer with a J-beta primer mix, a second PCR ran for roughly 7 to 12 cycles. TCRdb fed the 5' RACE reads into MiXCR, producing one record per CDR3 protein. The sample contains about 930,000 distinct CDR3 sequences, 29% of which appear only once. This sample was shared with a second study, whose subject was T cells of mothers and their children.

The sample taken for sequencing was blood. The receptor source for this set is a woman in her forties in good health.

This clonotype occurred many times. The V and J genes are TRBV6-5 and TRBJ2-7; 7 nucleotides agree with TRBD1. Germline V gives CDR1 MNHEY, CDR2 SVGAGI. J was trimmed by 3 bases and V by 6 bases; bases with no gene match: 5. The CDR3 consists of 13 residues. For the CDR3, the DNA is TGTGCCAGCAGCACGACAGGGCTCTACGAGCAGTACTTC. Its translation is CASSTTGLYEQYF.

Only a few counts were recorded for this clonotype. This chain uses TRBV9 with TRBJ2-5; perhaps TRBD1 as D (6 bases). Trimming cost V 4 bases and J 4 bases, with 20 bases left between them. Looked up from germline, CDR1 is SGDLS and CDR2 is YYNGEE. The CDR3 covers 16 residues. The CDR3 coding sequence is TGTGCCAGCAGCCCCGTTCGATCAGGGGTGAGAGAGACCCAGTACTTC. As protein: CASSPVRSGVRETQYF.

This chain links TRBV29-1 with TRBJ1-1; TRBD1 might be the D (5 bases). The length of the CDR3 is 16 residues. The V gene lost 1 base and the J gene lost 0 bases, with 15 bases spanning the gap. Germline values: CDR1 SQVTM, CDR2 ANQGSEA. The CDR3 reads CSVEGKGRVMNTEAFF. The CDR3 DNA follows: TGCAGCGTTGAAGGAAAGGGGAGGGTGATGAACACTGAAGCTTTCTTT.

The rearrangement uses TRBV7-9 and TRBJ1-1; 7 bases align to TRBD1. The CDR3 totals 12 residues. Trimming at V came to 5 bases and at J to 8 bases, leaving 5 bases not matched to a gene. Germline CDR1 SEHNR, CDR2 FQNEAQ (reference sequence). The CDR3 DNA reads TGTGCCAGCAGCACTCCAGGGGGAGAAGCTTTCTTT. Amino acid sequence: CASSTPGGEAFF.

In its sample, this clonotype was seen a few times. The CDR3 nucleotides read TGTGCCAGCAGCCCGGGACTAGCGGGGAGGCGGTACTTC. As protein: CASSPGLAGRRYF. The chain recombines TRBV11-2 with TRBJ2-4; 13 bases agree with TRBD2. From germline, CDR1 is SGHAT and CDR2 FQNNGV. The CDR3 loop spans 13 amino acids. V lost 5 bases and J lost 15; bases outside the gene matches: 7.